This TCR beta chain is drawn from a study of cytomegalovirus exposure and HLA in healthy donors. Study outcomes and limitations: In most subjects, TCR beta sequences reportedly gave accurate predictions of HLA-A and HLA-B alleles. Later analysis revealed greater clonal expansion in HLA-associated TCR beta chains than in equally common others.

The PCR made use of 60 Vbeta and 13 Jbeta primers. Assay: immunoSEQ multiplex PCR; the TCRdb copy retains only in-frame clones and omits some. The sample consists of approximately 150,000 clones, almost 85% of them appearing once. Donors likely had unrecorded immune exposures despite being nominally healthy when sampled. The CDR3 contains 15 residues. Germline CDR1 reads SGHAT; CDR2 reads FQNNGV. Trimming took 1 base from V and 3 from J; bases not matched to a gene: 4. Concerning this clone itself: As yet, its antigen is unknown.

The chain is built from TRBV11-2 and TRBJ2-7; 9 nucleotides align to TRBD1. The sequencing input was PBMCs. The receptor's source is a woman between 55 and 75 years old in good health and CMV-seropositive. CDR3: CASSLGDRARYEQYF. CDR3 nucleotides: TGTGCCAGCAGCTTAGGGGACAGGGCCCGCTACGAGCAGTACTTC.